The 5 T cell receptor beta chains below all came from one sample that was sequenced in a study of shared clonotypes between healthy human individuals. Assay used: immunoSEQ multiplex PCR; TCRdb lists only in-frame clones, some missing. The sample lists 530,000 or so clones, over 60% seen once, with around 12% in the top ten. Sequencing was carried out using PBMCs. Receptors originate from a woman between 35 and 50 years old in good health. Some clones in this sample may be carry-over from other donors' samples.

This clone was counted once. The chain employs TRBV28 and TRBJ1-4; D is perhaps TRBD1 (6 bases). Looked up from germline, CDR1 is MDHEN and CDR2 is SYDVKM. With 1 base removed from V and 7 bases from J, the gap between germline ends came to 10 bases. The CDR3 runs 14 residues. CDR3 coding DNA: TGTGCCAGCAGTTTATCAGGGGTGGGTGAAAAACTGTTTTTT. This translates into CASSLSGVGEKLFF.

The chain uses TRBV9 and TRBJ2-1; D perhaps matches TRBD1 (6 bases). This CDR3 region has 14 residues. V lost 4 bases, J lost 10 bases, and 18 bases lay in between. The germline V gene has CDR1 SGDLS and CDR2 YYNGEE. The CDR3 protein is CASSTQPGASEQFF. The CDR3 DNA reads as TGTGCCAGCAGCACCCAACCAGGGGCTAGCGAGCAGTTCTTC.

In its sample, this clone was seen many times. The chain recombines TRBV5-4 with TRBJ2-6; unclear D gene. This CDR3 has 15 amino acids. Germline-derived CDR1 and CDR2 are SGHNT and YYREEE (reference sequence). Between the trimmed V and J ends, which lost 0 bases and 0 bases, there was a span of 4 bases. The CDR3: CASSLGPSGANVLTF. As DNA, the CDR3 is TGTGCCAGCAGCTTGGGTCCCTCTGGGGCCAACGTCCTGACTTTC.

This clone has just one count. V and J are TRBV7-3 and TRBJ2-2; 8 bases line up with TRBD1. V lost 4 bases to trimming and J lost 6 bases; unmatched junction nucleotides: 10. The CDR3 has 16 residues. The germline V gene encodes CDR1 SGHTA and CDR2 FQGTGA. The CDR3 sequence: CASSSTAGGLPGELFF. As DNA, the CDR3 is TGTGCCAGCAGCTCCACTGCAGGGGGCTTGCCCGGGGAGCTGTTTTTT.

This clone was seen more than once but under ten times. The chain links TRBV7-2 to TRBJ2-7, with 10 bases that match TRBD1. The CDR3 is made up of 16 amino acids. V shed 2 bases and J 5 bases; nucleotides not matched to a gene: 9. The V gene's germline CDR1 is SGHTA and CDR2 FQGNSA. The chain's CDR3 is CASSLFGTGVDHEQYF. CDR3 DNA: TGTGCCAGCAGCTTATTCGGGACAGGGGTTGACCACGAGCAGTACTTC.